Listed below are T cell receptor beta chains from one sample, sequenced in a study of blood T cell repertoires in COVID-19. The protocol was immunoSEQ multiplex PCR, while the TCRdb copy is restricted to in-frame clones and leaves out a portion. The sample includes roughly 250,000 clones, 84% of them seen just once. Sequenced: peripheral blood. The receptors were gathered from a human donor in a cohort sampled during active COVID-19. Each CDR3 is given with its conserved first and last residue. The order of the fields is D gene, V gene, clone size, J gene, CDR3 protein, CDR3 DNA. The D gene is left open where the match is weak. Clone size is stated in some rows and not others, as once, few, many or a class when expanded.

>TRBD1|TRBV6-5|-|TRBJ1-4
CASSRLGQANEKLFF
TGTGCCAGCAGTCGCCTCGGACAGGCCAATGAAAAACTGTTTTTT
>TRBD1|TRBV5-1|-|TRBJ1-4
CASSLMAAGGNEKLFF
TGCGCCAGCAGCTTGATGGCGGCAGGGGGAAATGAAAAACTGTTTTTT
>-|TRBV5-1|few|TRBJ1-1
CASSQTGMGGFTEAFF
TGCGCCAGCAGCCAAACCGGCATGGGGGGTTTCACTGAAGCTTTCTTT
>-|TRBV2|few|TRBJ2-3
CASTRTGNTDTQYF
TGTGCCAGCACCCGGACTGGAAACACAGATACGCAGTATTTT
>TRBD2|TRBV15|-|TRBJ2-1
CATRGLTSGSQREQFF
TGTGCCACTAGGGGGTTGACTAGCGGGAGCCAAAGGGAGCAGTTCTTC
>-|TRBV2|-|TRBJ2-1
CASSEIPGGLAGEQFF
TGTGCCAGCAGTGAAATCCCCGGGGGGCTCGCCGGTGAGCAGTTCTTC
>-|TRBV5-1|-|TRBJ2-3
CASSSLGPDTQYF
TGCGCCAGCAGCTCACTAGGGCCCGATACGCAGTATTTT
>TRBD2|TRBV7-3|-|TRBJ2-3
CASSLSRAGVGGDTQYF
TGTGCCAGCAGCTTAAGTCGGGCGGGAGTTGGGGGAGATACGCAGTATTTT
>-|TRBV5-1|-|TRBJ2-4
CASSLDRYKNIQYF
TGCGCCAGCAGCTTGGACCGCTACAAAAACATTCAGTACTTC
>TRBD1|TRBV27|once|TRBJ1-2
CASRPGGLRDYGYTF
TGTGCCAGCAGGCCAGGGGGCTTGCGAGACTATGGCTACACCTTC
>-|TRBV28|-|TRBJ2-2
CASRKSFGELFF
TGTGCCAGCAGAAAGAGCTTCGGGGAGCTGTTTTTT
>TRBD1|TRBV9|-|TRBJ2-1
CASSAWDRGFNEQFF
TGTGCCAGCAGCGCGTGGGACAGGGGCTTCAATGAGCAGTTCTTC
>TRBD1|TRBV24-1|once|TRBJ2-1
CATSVDRGPNNEQFF
TGTGCCACCAGCGTGGACAGGGGTCCTAACAATGAGCAGTTCTTC
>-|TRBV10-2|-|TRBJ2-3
CASSSLADTQYF
TGCGCCAGCAGCTCACTAGCTGATACGCAGTATTTT
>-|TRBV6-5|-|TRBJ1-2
CASSYSNQGGYGYTF
TGTGCCAGCAGTTACTCGAATCAGGGTGGCTATGGCTACACCTTC
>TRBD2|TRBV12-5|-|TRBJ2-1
CASGFRTRGWREDEQFF
TGTGCTAGTGGTTTCCGGACTAGAGGGTGGAGGGAGGATGAGCAGTTCTTC
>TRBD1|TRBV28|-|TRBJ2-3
CASSWTGDTDTQYF
TGTGCCAGCAGCTGGACAGGGGATACAGATACGCAGTATTTT
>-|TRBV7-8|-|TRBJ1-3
CASSSRVGSGNTIYF
TGTGCCAGCAGCTCCAGGGTTGGATCTGGAAACACCATATATTTT
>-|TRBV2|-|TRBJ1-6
CASRLEGIQSPLHF
TGTGCCAGCAGATTGGAGGGGATCCAGTCACCCCTCCACTTT
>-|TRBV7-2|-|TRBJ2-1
CASSNELPGDNEQFF
TGTGCCAGCAGCAATGAGCTACCAGGGGACAATGAGCAGTTCTTC
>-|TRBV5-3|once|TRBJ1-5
CARRPTREGNQPQHF
TGTGCCAGAAGACCGACACGCGAAGGCAATCAGCCCCAGCATTTT
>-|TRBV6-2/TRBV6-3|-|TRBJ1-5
CASSPTALKIDPQHF
TGTGCCAGCAGTCCGACAGCCCTCAAAATCGACCCCCAGCATTTT
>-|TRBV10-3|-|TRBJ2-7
CAINPENLGEQYF
TGTGCCATCAACCCAGAGAATCTAGGCGAGCAGTACTTC
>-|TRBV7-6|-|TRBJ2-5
CASSLVVGGPETQYF
TGTGCCAGCAGCTTAGTTGTGGGGGGGCCAGAGACCCAGTACTTC
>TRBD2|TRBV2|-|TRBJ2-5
CASSEIPAGGLVVETQYF
TGTGCCAGCAGTGAAATTCCAGCGGGGGGGCTCGTGGTAGAGACCCAGTACTTC
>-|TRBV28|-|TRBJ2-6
CASSLAGSGANVLTF
TGTGCCAGCAGTTTAGCAGGCTCTGGGGCCAACGTCCTGACTTTC
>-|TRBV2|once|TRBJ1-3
CASGVQGSGNTIYF
TGTGCCAGCGGAGTACAGGGCTCTGGAAACACCATATATTTT
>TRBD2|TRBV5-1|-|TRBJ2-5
CASTTRLAGETQYF
TGCGCCAGCACCACGAGACTAGCGGGAGAGACCCAGTACTTC
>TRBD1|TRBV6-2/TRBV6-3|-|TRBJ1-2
CASSLTGGTNYGYTF
TGTGCCAGCAGCCTAACAGGGGGGACTAACTATGGCTACACCTTC
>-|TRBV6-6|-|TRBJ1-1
CASRWHRTSLGAFF
TGTGCCAGCAGATGGCACCGGACATCTCTCGGAGCTTTCTTT
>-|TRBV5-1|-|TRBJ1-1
CASSPSQGKAEAFF
TGCGCCAGCAGTCCATCTCAGGGGAAGGCTGAAGCTTTCTTT
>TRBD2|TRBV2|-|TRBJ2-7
CASNVGLASFEQYF
TGTGCCAGCAACGTTGGACTAGCGTCCTTCGAGCAGTACTTC
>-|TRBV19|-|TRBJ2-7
CAASRGITYEQYF
TGTGCAGCTAGTAGGGGGATCACCTACGAGCAGTACTTC
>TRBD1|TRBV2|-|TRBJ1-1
CASRTGTGRNTEAFF
TGTGCCAGCAGAACCGGGACAGGTCGGAACACTGAAGCTTTCTTT
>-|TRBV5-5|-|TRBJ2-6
CASSPLTGAGANVLTF
TGTGCCAGCAGCCCCCTTACGGGGGCTGGGGCCAACGTCCTGACTTTC
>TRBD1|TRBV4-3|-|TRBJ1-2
CASSQEVQGERYGYTF
TGCGCCAGCAGCCAAGAGGTCCAGGGGGAGAGGTATGGCTACACCTTC
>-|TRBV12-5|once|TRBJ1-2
CASGLGTSRSYTF
TGTGCTAGTGGCCTTGGGACATCGCGGAGCTACACCTTC
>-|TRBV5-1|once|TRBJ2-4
CASSLAGVVNIQYF
TGCGCCAGCAGCTTGGCGGGAGTGGTGAACATTCAGTACTTC
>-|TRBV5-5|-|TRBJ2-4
CASGTGGLEDIQYF
TGTGCCAGCGGTACCGGAGGGTTGGAGGACATTCAGTACTTC
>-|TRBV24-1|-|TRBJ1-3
CATRSSSGNTIYF
TGTGCCACCAGATCCAGCTCTGGAAACACCATATATTTT
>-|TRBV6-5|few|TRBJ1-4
CASSYRGVNEKLFF
TGTGCCAGCAGTTATCGGGGAGTTAATGAAAAACTGTTTTTT
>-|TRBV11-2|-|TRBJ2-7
CASSLGRNSYEQYF
TGTGCCAGCAGCTTAGGGCGGAACTCCTACGAGCAGTACTTC
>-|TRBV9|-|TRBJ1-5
CAQRGGSNQPQHF
TGTGCCCAGAGGGGAGGGAGCAATCAGCCCCAGCATTTT
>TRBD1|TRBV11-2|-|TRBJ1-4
CASSDRGDEKLFF
TGTGCCAGCAGTGACAGGGGCGACGAAAAACTGTTTTTT
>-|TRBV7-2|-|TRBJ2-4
CASTLRRGLAKNIQYF
TGTGCCAGCACCCTCCGGCGGGGGCTAGCCAAAAACATTCAGTACTTC
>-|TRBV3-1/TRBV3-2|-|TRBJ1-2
CASSQGEGVYGYTF
TGTGCCAGCAGCCAAGGAGAGGGGGTCTATGGCTACACCTTC
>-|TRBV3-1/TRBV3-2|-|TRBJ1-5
CASSHSAGRGGNQPQHF
TGTGCCAGCAGCCACTCGGCGGGCAGGGGCGGGAATCAGCCCCAGCATTTT
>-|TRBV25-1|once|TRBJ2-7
CASSGQSYEQYF
TGTGCCAGCAGTGGACAGAGCTACGAGCAGTACTTC
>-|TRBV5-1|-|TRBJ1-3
CASSLGRISGNTIYF
TGCGCCAGCAGCTTGGGGCGGATCTCTGGAAACACCATATATTTT
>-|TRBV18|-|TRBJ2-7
CASSPGQGRAGGTYEQYF
TGTGCCAGCTCACCGGGACAGGGGCGAGCGGGGGGAACCTACGAGCAGTACTTC